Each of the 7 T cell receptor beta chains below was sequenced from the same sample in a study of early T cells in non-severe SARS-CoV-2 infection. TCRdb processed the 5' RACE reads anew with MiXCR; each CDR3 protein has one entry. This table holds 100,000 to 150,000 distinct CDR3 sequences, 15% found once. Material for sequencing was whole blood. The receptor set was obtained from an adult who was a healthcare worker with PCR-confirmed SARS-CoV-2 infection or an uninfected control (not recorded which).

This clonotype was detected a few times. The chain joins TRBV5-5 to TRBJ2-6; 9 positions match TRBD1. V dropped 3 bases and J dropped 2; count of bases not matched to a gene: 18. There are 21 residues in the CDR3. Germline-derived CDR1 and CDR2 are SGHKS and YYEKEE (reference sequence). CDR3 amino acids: CASSYLRPPGTGTAGANVLTF. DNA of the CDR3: TGTGCCAGCAGCTACTTAAGACCACCCGGGACAGGGACTGCTGGGGCCAACGTCCTGACTTTC.

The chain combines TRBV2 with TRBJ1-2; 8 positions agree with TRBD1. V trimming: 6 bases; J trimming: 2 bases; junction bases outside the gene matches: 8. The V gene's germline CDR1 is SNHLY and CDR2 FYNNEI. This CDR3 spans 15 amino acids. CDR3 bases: TGTGCCAGCAGAAACTCCGGGACAGGAAACTATGGCTACACCTTC. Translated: CASRNSGTGNYGYTF. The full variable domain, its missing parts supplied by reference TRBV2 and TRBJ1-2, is EPEVTQTPSHQVTQMGQEVILRCVPISNHLYFYWYRQILGQKVEFLVSFYNNEISEKSEIFDDQFSVERPDGSNFTLKIRSTKLEDSAMYFCASRNSGTGNYGYTFGSGTRLTVV.

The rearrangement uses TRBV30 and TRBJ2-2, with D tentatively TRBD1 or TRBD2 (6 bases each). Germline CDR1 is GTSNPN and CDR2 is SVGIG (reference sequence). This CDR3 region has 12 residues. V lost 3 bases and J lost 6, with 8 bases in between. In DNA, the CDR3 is TGTGCCTGGAGGAGGGGGGCCGGGGAGCTGTTTTTT. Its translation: CAWRRGAGELFF.

The CDR3 nucleotides read TGTGCCAGCAGCAAAAACTGGGGGGGCAACAATGAGCAGTTCTTC. It encodes CASSKNWGGNNEQFF. V is TRBV3-1 and J is TRBJ2-1, with D possibly matching TRBD2 (7 bases). Germline V gives CDR1 LGHDT, CDR2 YNNKEL (reference sequence). This CDR3 has 15 residues. The germline V and J ends were trimmed by 5 bases and 5 bases, with 16 bases remaining between them.

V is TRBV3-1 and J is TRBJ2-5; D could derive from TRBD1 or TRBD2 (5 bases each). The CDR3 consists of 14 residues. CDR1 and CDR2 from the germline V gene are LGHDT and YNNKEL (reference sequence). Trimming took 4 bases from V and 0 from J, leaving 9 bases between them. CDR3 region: CASSPGTNQETQYF. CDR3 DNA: TGTGCCAGCAGCCCCGGGACCAACCAAGAGACCCAGTACTTC.

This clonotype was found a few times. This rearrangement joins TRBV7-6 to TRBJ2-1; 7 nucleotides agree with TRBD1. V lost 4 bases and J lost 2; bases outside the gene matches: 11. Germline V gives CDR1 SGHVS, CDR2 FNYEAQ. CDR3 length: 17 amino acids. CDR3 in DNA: TGTGCCAGCAGCTCCTCCGACGTCCAGGGGGCCTACAATGAGCAGTTCTTC. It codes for CASSSSDVQGAYNEQFF. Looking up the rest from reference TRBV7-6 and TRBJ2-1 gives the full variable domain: GAGVSQSPRYKVTKRGQDVALRCDPISGHVSLYWYRQALGQGPEFLTYFNYEAQQDKSGLPNDRFSAERPEGSISTLTIQRTEQRDSAMYRCASSSSDVQGAYNEQFFGPGTRLTVL.

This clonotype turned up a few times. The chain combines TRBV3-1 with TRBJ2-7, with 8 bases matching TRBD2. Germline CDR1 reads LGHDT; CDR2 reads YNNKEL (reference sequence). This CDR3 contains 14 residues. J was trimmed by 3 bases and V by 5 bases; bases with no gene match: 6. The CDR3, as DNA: TGTGCCAGCAGCACCAGCGCGGGAGGCTACGAGCAGTACTTC. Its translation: CASSTSAGGYEQYF.